This TCR beta chain was obtained from a study of beta chain features in type 1 diabetes. General study findings and limits: Across all four CD4+ subsets, people with type 1 diabetes showed modestly shorter TCRB CDR3s. Naive, central memory and regulatory TCRB repertoires appeared more similar among patients than healthy donors.

Germline V gives CDR1 SGDLS, CDR2 YYNGEE. The CDR3 sequence is 13 residues long. V was shortened by 3 bases and J by 8 bases, with 12 bases between the two germline ends. cDNA synthesis used the whole RNA isolate, giving expressed TCRB sequences. TCRdb's copy holds only in-frame clones and misses some; the assay was immunoSEQ multiplex PCR. The top ten clones hold around 1% of a sample with around 12,000 clones, 35% to 55% of them seen once. This clone was recorded a few times. Its target is not known. The chain has TRBV9 and TRBJ2-1, with D possibly TRBD2 on 6 matching bases. The TCR sequence derives from a man younger than 30 in good health. Sequencing was done on a sample of stem cell memory CD4+ T cells from blood. The CDR3 sequence is CASSAASEHEQFF. The DNA of the CDR3 is TGTGCCAGCAGCGCTGCTAGCGAACATGAGCAGTTCTTC.